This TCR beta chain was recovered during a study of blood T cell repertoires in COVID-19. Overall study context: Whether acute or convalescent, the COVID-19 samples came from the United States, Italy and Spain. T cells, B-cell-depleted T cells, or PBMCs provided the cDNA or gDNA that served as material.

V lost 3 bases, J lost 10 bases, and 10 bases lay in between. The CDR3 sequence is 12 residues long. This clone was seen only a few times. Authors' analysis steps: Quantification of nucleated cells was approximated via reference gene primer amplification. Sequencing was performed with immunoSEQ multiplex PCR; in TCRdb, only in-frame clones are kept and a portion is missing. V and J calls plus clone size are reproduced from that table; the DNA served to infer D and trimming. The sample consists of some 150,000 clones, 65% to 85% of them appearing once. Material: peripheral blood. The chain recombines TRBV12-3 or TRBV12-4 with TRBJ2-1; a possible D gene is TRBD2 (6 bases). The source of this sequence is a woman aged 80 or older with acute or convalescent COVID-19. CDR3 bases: TGTGCCAGCAGTTTTGGGAGCGGGGAGCAGTTCTTC. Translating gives CASSFGSGEQFF.